The TCR beta chain under discussion was sequenced for a study of T cells after yellow fever vaccination. The CDR3 runs 17 residues. Germline CDR1 is MNHEY and CDR2 is SVGEGT. With 2 bases clipped from V and 2 bases from J, the junction kept 10 bases outside the gene matches. In TCRdb, the 5' RACE reads were re-called with MiXCR into one record per CDR3 protein. The data contain approximately 90,000 distinct CDR3 sequences, around 5.8% of them singletons. This rearrangement joins TRBV6-2 or TRBV6-3 to TRBJ2-7; TRBD1 matches 9 bases. The sequences come from CD8+ T cells sorted from PBMCs, collected 10 days after the yellow fever booster vaccination. The TCR sequence derives from a man aged 18 to 30 who received the YFV17D yellow fever vaccine. CDR3 region: CASSYDPRQGDTYEQYF. The CDR3 DNA follows: TGTGCCAGCAGTTACGACCCGAGACAGGGGGATACCTACGAGCAGTACTTC.